Below, one TCR beta chain is given with its context. Its antigen is not known. The sample comes from a study of T cell responses to AZD1222 COVID-19 vaccine. Whole-study findings and limits: Vaccine-associated CD4 TCRs ranged over spike, dominating at 160-218 and 743-854. Seropositive AZD1222 recipients at baseline numbered only 6 or 7. It should be noted that donors were predominantly white British and more often female, and clonal diversity was possibly underestimated. The study sampled repertoires only after the peak T cell response.

Libraries were prepared by immunoSEQ multiplex PCR; TCRdb keeps only in-frame clonotypes and omits some of them. The sample lists roughly 90,000 clones; roughly nine tenths were seen once. V was shortened by 0 bases and J by 4 bases, with 21 bases between the two germline ends. There are 19 residues in the CDR3. Germline lookup yields CDR1 SGHTA and CDR2 FQGTGA. This specimen consisted of peripheral blood, obtained 28 days after the second AZD1222 dose. V is TRBV7-3 and J is TRBJ2-2, with D perhaps TRBD2 (6 bases). The receptor comes from an adult who received the AZD1222 COVID-19 vaccine. CDR3 DNA sequence: TGTGCCAGCAGCTTAACTTTCGGGGGACCTCAGGGTTCCACCGGGGAGCTGTTTTTT. This gives the protein CASSLTFGGPQGSTGELFF. The full variable domain, in which reference TRBV7-3 and TRBJ2-2 provide the parts outside the CDR3, is GAGVSQTPSNKVTEKGKYVELRCDPISGHTALYWYRQSLGQGPEFLIYFQGTGAADDSGLPNDRFFAVRPEGSVSTLKIQRTERGDSAVYLCASSLTFGGPQGSTGELFFGEGSRLTVL.